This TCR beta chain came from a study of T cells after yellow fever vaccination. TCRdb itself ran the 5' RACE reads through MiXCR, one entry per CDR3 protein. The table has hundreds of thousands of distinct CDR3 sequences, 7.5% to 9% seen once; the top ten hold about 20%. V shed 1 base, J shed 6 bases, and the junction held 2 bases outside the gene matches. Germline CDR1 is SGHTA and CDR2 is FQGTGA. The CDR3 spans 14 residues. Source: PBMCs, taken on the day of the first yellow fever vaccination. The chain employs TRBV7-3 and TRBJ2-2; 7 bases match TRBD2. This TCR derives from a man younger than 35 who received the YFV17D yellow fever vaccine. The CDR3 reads CASSLKRGAGELFF. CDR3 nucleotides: TGTGCCAGCAGCTTAAAACGGGGGGCCGGGGAGCTGTTTTTT.